This T cell receptor beta chain was sequenced during a study of blood T cell repertoires in COVID-19 (dated by TCRdb to about 2020). For context, the study as a whole: The collaborator samples originated in the United States, Italy and Spain and spanned the acute and convalescent phases of COVID-19. The material from the prospective study consisted of cDNA or gDNA derived from T cells, B-cell-depleted T cells, or PBMCs. Deeply sampled blood TCRbeta repertoires from subjects exposed to, actively infected with, or recovered from COVID-19 were included in the dataset. A freely available public database, intended as a resource for researchers studying the immune response to SARS-CoV-2, is where the repertoires were released. Samples came from the ongoing ImmuneRACE study (first 160 participants) plus 1,254 subjects from 6 global collaborators. A de-identified subject ID, COVID-19 status, age in years and sex were almost always included in the sample metadata. Where available, HLA class I and class II types were obtained from metadata supplied by the sample provider rather than from assay-based typing.

The CDR3, cysteine through phenylalanine, is 14 amino acids long. The entry retains the CDR3 DNA only, 42 bases that are in frame from base 1. The germline V gene provides CDR1 SGHDN and CDR2 FVKESK. V loses 3 bases, J loses 3 bases, and the germline ends lie 11 bases apart. Turning to this clone: There is no known antigen for this receptor. Base qualities were left out, and no much larger clone turns up one base away.

Broad study findings and their caveats: How much clinical and demographic metadata was included differed by source and by participant, and the metadata was provided uncurated.

TCRbeta CDR3 regions were amplified from genomic DNA by means of the immunoSEQ Assay, a bias-controlled multiplex PCR. Regarding the original processing steps: Nucleated cell counts per sample were estimated from amplification of reference gene primers within the assay. Sequence reads were collapsed and filtered to measure the absolute abundance of every unique TCRbeta CDR3 rearrangement. For each sample, productive Simpson clonality was calculated as the square root of Simpson's diversity index over productive rearrangements. The table comes from immuneACCESS by way of TCRdb, which keeps in-frame sequences with V and J called. Part of the clones is missing from these tables; in studies checked, under half for an unresolved V gene and the rest for unknown reasons. That table is the source of V, J and clone size, and D and trimming were worked out from the DNA. Present in this sample are 490,000 or so clones, around 87% of which were seen just once. Of the sample, 1.5% to 2% falls within the top ten clones.

Participants in the prospective study were aged about 18 to 95 years, lived in under 30 United States geographic areas, and enrolled through a virtual design. In the prospective study, cohorts were assigned on the basis of participant-reported clinical history obtained from a screening survey and a study questionnaire. Recovered participants in ImmuneRACE Cohort 3 were defined as having two consecutive negative NP/OP PCR tests, clearance from a healthcare professional, or resolution of symptoms. Mobile phlebotomists in the prospective study collected whole blood, serum and a nasopharyngeal or oropharyngeal swab from every participant. Over a roughly 2-month period, participants in the prospective study had the option of providing additional blood draws and questionnaires. Before DNA extraction, prospective study blood samples were shipped either frozen or at room temperature.

Sequencing was carried out using PBMCs or T cells enriched from blood (not recorded which). The sequence links TRBV14 to TRBJ1-2; the D gene is possibly TRBD1, with 5 bases matching. The receptor's source is a woman aged 35 to 49 who had recovered from COVID-19. The DNA sequence is TGTGCCAGCAGCCACTCGGCAGGGCACTATGGCTACACCTTC. Its coded protein is CASSHSAGHYGYTF.